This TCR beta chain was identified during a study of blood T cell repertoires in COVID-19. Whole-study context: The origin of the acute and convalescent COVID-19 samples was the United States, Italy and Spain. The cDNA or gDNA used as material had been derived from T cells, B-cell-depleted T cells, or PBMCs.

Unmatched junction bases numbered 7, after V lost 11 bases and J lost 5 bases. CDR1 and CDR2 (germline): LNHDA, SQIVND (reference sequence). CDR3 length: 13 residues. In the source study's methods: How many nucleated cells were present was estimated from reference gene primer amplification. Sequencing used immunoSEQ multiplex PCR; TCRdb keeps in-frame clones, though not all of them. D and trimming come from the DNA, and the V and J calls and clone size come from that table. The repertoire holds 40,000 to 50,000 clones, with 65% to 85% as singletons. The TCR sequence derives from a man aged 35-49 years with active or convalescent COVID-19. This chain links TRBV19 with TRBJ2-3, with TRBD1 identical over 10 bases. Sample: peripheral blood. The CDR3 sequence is CACRDRGRDTQYF. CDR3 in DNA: TGTGCCTGCCGGGACAGGGGTAGAGATACGCAGTATTTT.